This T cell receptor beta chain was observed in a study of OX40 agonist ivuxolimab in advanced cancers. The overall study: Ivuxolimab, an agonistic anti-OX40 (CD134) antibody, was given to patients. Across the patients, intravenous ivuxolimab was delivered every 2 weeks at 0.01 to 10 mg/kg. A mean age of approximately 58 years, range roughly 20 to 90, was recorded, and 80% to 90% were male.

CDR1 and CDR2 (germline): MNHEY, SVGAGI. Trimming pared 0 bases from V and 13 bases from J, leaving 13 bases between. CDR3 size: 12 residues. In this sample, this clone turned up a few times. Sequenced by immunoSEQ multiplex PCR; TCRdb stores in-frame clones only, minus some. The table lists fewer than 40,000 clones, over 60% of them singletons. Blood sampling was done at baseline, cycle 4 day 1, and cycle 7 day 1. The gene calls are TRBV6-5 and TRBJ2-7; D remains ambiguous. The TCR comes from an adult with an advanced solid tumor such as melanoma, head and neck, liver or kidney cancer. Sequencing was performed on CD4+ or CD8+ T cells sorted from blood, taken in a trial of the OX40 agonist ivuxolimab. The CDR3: CASSYSRGPNYF. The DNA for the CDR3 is TGTGCCAGCAGTTACTCGAGAGGTCCCAACTACTTC.